These 19 T cell receptor beta chains originate from one sample sequenced in a study of chemoradiotherapy in HPV16-positive cancers. Profiling relied on immunoSEQ multiplex PCR, and the TCRdb table lists in-frame clones only, not all of them. The sample has 9,500 to 11,000 clones, over 65% seen once. The biological material was taken from a patient who underwent chemoradiotherapy. The receptors shown here come from a human donor with HPV-associated anogenital cancer.

The sample holds one count of this clone. The V and J genes are TRBV11-2 and TRBJ2-7; D may correspond to TRBD1 or TRBD2 (6 bases each). CDR3 length: 15 amino acids. Germline V gene lookup returns CDR1 SGHAT and CDR2 FQNNGV. The V end lost 6 bases, the J end lost 1 base, and 16 bases lay between the germline ends. The DNA of the CDR3 is TGTGCCAGCAGTTCAAAAAGGGGGACTTCCTACGAGCAGTACTTC. Translating it yields CASSSKRGTSYEQYF.

CDR3 nucleotide sequence: TGTGCCAGCAGCCCATCCCTAGGTGGTAACGTCTACGAGCAGTACTTC. It is translated as CASSPSLGGNVYEQYF. The V call is TRBV9, the J call TRBJ2-7; D call uncertain. The CDR3 runs 16 residues. Germline values: CDR1 SGDLS, CDR2 YYNGEE. The ends were cut back, 4 bases at V and 3 bases at J, with 20 bases in the middle.

CDR3 nucleotides: TGCGCCAGCAGCTTGGAACTAGCGGGAGATTATGAGCAGTTCTTC. This codes for CASSLELAGDYEQFF. The chain recombines TRBV5-1 with TRBJ2-1, with TRBD2 identical over 11 bases. Per germline, CDR1 SGHRS and CDR2 YFSETQ. J lost 8 bases, V lost 0 bases, and 4 bases had no gene match. CDR3 length: 15 amino acids. Full variable domain (rest looked up from reference TRBV5-1 and TRBJ2-1): KAGVTQTPRYLIKTRGQQVTLSCSPISGHRSVSWYQQTPGQGLQFLFEYFSETQRNKGNFPGRFSGRQFSNSRSEMNVSTLELGDSALYLCASSLELAGDYEQFFGPGTRLTVL.

The chain employs TRBV6-5 and TRBJ2-1; 9 bases agree with TRBD2. This CDR3 spans 15 amino acids. The germline V gene encodes CDR1 MNHEY and CDR2 SVGAGI. J gave up 5 bases and V 2 bases, and 4 bases lay outside the gene matches. The DNA of the CDR3 is TGTGCCAGCAGTTACACAGCGGGGGGCGACAATGAGCAGTTCTTC. Amino acid sequence: CASSYTAGGDNEQFF.

The rearrangement joins TRBV6-5 to TRBJ2-1, with 7 bases identical to TRBD1. V dropped 2 bases and J dropped 8; count of bases not matched to a gene: 9. This CDR3 comprises 15 residues. Germline CDR1 MNHEY, CDR2 SVGAGI. The CDR3 region is CASSYRGGLGDEQFF. The DNA of the CDR3 is TGTGCCAGCAGTTACCGAGGGGGCCTCGGGGATGAGCAGTTCTTC.

This chain joins TRBV11-1 and TRBJ2-7; D ambiguous. This CDR3 contains 11 residues. Germline V CDR1 and CDR2: SGHAT, FQDESV (reference sequence). With 4 bases removed from V and 2 bases from J, the gap between germline ends came to 3 bases. In nucleotides, the CDR3 is TGTGCCAGCAGCTCCGCCTACGAGCAGTACTTC. Translating gives CASSSAYEQYF.

This chain connects TRBV7-2 to TRBJ2-2; TRBD2 might be the D (5 bases). The length of the CDR3 is 14 residues. V was shortened by 5 bases and J by 6 bases, with 13 bases between the two germline ends. Germline V gives CDR1 SGHTA, CDR2 FQGNSA. In DNA form, the CDR3 reads TGTGCCAGCAGCCCTGGTGGGCGGGCCGGGGAGCTGTTTTTT. This sequence encodes CASSPGGRAGELFF.

The chain has TRBV29-1 and TRBJ1-1, with D unresolved. Germline CDR1 SQVTM, CDR2 ANQGSEA. The V end was cut by 1 base, the J end by 7 bases, with 10 bases between. The CDR3 loop spans 12 amino acids. The CDR3: CSVEVWLGEAFF. CDR3 nucleotide sequence: TGCAGCGTTGAAGTATGGCTCGGTGAAGCTTTCTTT. The full variable domain, in which reference TRBV29-1 and TRBJ1-1 provide the parts outside the CDR3, is SAVISQKPSRDICQRGTSLTIQCQVDSQVTMMFWYRQQPGQSLTLIATANQGSEATYESGFVIDKFPISRPNLTFSTLTVSNMSPEDSSIYLCSVEVWLGEAFFGQGTRLTVV.

The CDR3 loop reads CASHLNGVGRSNEKLFF. The DNA of the CDR3 is TGTGCCTCGCACTTGAACGGGGTTGGCCGATCCAATGAAAAACTGTTTTTT. The chain is built from TRBV30 and TRBJ1-4, with D uncertain. CDR1 and CDR2 (germline): GTSNPN, SVGIG (reference sequence). CDR3 length: 17 amino acids. Trimming pared 7 bases from V and 5 bases from J, leaving 26 bases between.

The chain couples TRBV19 to TRBJ2-5; 8 bases match TRBD1. CDR1 LNHDA and CDR2 SQIVND come from the germline V gene (reference sequence). CDR3 length: 13 residues. After removal of 6 bases from V and 2 bases from J, the junction contained 2 bases not matched to a gene. Here the CDR3 reads CASSRDRQETQYF. The CDR3 DNA sequence: TGTGCCAGTAGCCGGGACAGGCAAGAGACCCAGTACTTC.

In its sample, this clone was seen a few times. This rearrangement joins TRBV11-1 to TRBJ2-1, with TRBD2 identical over 7 bases. V gave up 6 bases and J gave up 6 bases; unmatched junction bases: 8. The CDR3 runs to 14 residues. Germline V gives CDR1 SGHAT, CDR2 FQDESV (reference sequence). CDR3 bases: TGTGCCAGCAGGGGCGAGGGAGGGGTCAATGAGCAGTTCTTC. The encoded protein is CASRGEGGVNEQFF. Complete variable domain (other parts from reference TRBV11-1 and TRBJ2-1): EAEVAQSPRYKITEKSQAVAFWCDPISGHATLYWYRQILGQGPELLVQFQDESVVDDSQLPKDRFSAERLKGVDSTLKIQPAELGDSAMYLCASRGEGGVNEQFFGPGTRLTVL.

By sample share, this clone is medium-sized (0.01 to 0.1%). V is TRBV4-3 and J is TRBJ1-1; 11 bases align to TRBD1. The V segment lost 2 bases and the J segment 5 bases; nucleotides outside the gene matches: 7. The CDR3 sequence is 16 residues long. Germline V gene sequence: CDR1 LGHNA, CDR2 YSLEER. CDR3 in DNA: TGCGCCAGCAGCCAACCGAGGACAGGGGGCTGGACTGAAGCTTTCTTT. Protein product: CASSQPRTGGWTEAFF.

The rearrangement uses TRBV6-5 and TRBJ1-2; D uncertain. The germline V gene has CDR1 MNHEY and CDR2 SVGAGI. The CDR3 sequence is 12 residues long. Trimming left V 10 bases short and J 8 bases short, with 17 bases between. The CDR3 protein is CATSDYTEGYTF. The CDR3 region has the DNA TGTGCCACCTCGGATTATACGGAGGGCTACACCTTC.

The CDR3 spells CASSSGTGTNYGYTF. As DNA, the CDR3 is TGTGCCAGCAGTTCCGGGACAGGGACGAATTATGGCTACACCTTC. The chain combines TRBV6-5 with TRBJ1-2; 9 bases are a match to TRBD1. This CDR3 has 15 residues. V was clipped by 4 bases and J by 5 bases; unmatched bases: 8. Germline CDR1 reads MNHEY; CDR2 reads SVGAGI.

This chain uses TRBV4-1 with TRBJ2-1; 9 bases line up with TRBD1. Per the germline V gene, CDR1 is MGHRA and CDR2 is YSYEKL. The CDR3 is made up of 18 amino acids. V shed 0 bases and J 4 bases; nucleotides not matched to a gene: 10. The CDR3 DNA sequence: TGCGCCAGCAGCCAAGAACATCGGACAGGGGCGGGTTACAATGAGCAGTTCTTC. The encoded protein is CASSQEHRTGAGYNEQFF.

The chain has TRBV6-5 and TRBJ2-2; TRBD2 is a possible D gene (6 bases). Trimming pared 11 bases from V and 6 bases from J, leaving 16 bases between. Germline-derived CDR1 and CDR2 are MNHEY and SVGAGI. The CDR3 extends over 13 amino acids. CDR3 DNA: TGTGCCTCTTGGGCGGGGAGTCCCGGGGAGCTGTTTTTT. This encodes CASWAGSPGELFF.

The genes are TRBV2 and TRBJ1-1; 9 positions agree with TRBD1. The trim removed 5 bases at V and 3 bases at J, leaving 7 bases unmatched. Germline V lookup: CDR1 SNHLY, CDR2 FYNNEI. The CDR3 extends over 15 amino acids. CDR3 sequence: CASSQLGQGHTEAFF. The CDR3 bases are TGTGCCAGCAGTCAGCTAGGACAGGGGCACACTGAAGCTTTCTTT.

This clone was seen a few times. This rearrangement joins TRBV7-7 to TRBJ2-3; a weak D match, TRBD1 (6 bases). Per germline, CDR1 SSHAT and CDR2 FNYEAQ (reference sequence). The CDR3 consists of 14 residues. Trimming stripped 5 bases from V and 1 base from J, with 10 bases between. The CDR3 DNA reads TGTGCCAGCAGCAAGACAGGAGGCACAGATACGCAGTATTTT. Its translation is CASSKTGGTDTQYF.

V gene TRBV7-2 combines with J gene TRBJ1-1; 9 bases are a match to TRBD1. V gave up 7 bases and J gave up 0 bases; unmatched junction bases: 12. The CDR3 runs 17 residues. The germline V gene encodes CDR1 SGHTA and CDR2 FQGNSA. Here the CDR3 reads CASTNRGRFPVNTEAFF. DNA for the CDR3: TGTGCCAGCACGAACAGGGGGCGCTTTCCGGTGAACACTGAAGCTTTCTTT.